This TCR beta chain was retrieved from a study of T cell responses to AZD1222 COVID-19 vaccine. Study-level findings and limits: Spike-wide vaccine-associated CD4 TCRs dominated at 160-218 and 743-854.

Worth noting for this clone: Its antigen is not known.

Germline V gives CDR1 LNHDA, CDR2 SQIVND (reference sequence). CDR3 length: 15 amino acids. V was pared by 0 bases and J by 2 bases, with 9 bases between. Generated by immunoSEQ multiplex PCR, the TCRdb table keeps only in-frame clones and is missing some. This table has tens of thousands of clones, 70% to 90% appearing once. This specimen was peripheral blood, taken on day 0 of AZD1222 vaccination. This chain links TRBV19 with TRBJ2-3; D call uncertain. The sequence derives from an adult in good health. CDR3 protein: CASSIDAIPTDTQYF. CDR3 nucleotides: TGTGCCAGTAGTATAGATGCGATCCCCACAGATACGCAGTATTTT.